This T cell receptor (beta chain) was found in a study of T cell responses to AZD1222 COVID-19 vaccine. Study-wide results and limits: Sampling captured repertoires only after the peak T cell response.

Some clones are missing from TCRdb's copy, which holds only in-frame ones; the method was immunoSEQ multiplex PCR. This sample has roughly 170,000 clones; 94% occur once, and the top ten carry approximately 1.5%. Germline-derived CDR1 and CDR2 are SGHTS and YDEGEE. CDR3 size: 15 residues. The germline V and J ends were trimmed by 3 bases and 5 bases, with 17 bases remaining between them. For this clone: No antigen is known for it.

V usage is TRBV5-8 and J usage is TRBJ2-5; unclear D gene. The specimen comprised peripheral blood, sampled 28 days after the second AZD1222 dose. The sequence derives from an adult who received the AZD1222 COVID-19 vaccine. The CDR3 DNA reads TGTGCCAGCAGCTCCAGCCCCCTAGAATTCGAGACCCAGTACTTC. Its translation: CASSSSPLEFETQYF.